This record concerns one TCR beta chain sequence. V gave up 3 bases and J gave up 8 bases, with 7 bases separating them. Germline V gene data show CDR1 as LNHDA and CDR2 as SQIVND (reference sequence). CDR3 length: 11 residues. Sequencing was performed with immunoSEQ multiplex PCR; in TCRdb, only in-frame clones are kept and a portion is missing. The sample holds 200,000 or so clones; approximately 94% are singletons and the top ten take approximately 9.6%. This sample was taken from a study of T cell responses to AZD1222 COVID-19 vaccine. The source material was peripheral blood, sampled on day 0 of AZD1222 vaccination. The origin of this receptor is an adult in good health. The rearrangement links TRBV19 to TRBJ1-1; D gene uncertain. The DNA for the CDR3 is TGTGCCAGTAGTATTATGAACGAAGCTTTCTTT. Its protein product is CASSIMNEAFF.